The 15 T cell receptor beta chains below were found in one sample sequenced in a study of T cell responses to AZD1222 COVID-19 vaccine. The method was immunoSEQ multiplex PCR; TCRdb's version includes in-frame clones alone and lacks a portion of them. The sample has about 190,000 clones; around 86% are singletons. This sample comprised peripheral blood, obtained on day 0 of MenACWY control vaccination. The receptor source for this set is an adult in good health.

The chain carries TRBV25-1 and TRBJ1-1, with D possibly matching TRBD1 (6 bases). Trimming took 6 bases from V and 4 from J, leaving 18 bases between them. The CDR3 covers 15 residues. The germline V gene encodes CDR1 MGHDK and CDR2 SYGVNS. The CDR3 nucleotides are TGTGCCAGCAGGTGGGCAGGGGCATGGGGCACTGAAGCTTTCTTT. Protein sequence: CASRWAGAWGTEAFF. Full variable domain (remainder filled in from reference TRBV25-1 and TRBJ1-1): EADIYQTPRYLVIGTGKKITLECSQTMGHDKMYWYQQDPGMELHLIHYSYGVNSTEKGDLSSESTVSRIRTEHFPLTLESARPSHTSQYLCASRWAGAWGTEAFFGQGTRLTVV.

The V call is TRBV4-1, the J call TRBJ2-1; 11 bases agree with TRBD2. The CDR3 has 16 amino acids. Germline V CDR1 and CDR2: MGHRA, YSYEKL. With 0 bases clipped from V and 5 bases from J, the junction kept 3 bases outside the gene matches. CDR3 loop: CASSQELAGGNNEQFF. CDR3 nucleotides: TGCGCCAGCAGCCAAGAGCTAGCGGGGGGTAACAATGAGCAGTTCTTC.

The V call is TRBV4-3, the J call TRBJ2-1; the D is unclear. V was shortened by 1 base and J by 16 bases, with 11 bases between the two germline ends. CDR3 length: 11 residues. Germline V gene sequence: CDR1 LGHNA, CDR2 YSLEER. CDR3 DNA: TGCGCCAGCAGCCAAGGGCCGCGGCTTTTCTTC. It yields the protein CASSQGPRLFF.

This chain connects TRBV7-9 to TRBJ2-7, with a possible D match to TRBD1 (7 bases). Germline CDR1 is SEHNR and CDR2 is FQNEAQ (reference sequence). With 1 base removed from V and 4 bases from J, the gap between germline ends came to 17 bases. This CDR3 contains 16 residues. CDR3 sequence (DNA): TGTGCCAGCAGCTTAGTCGGAGACGCAGGGGGGTACGAGCAGTACTTC. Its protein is CASSLVGDAGGYEQYF.

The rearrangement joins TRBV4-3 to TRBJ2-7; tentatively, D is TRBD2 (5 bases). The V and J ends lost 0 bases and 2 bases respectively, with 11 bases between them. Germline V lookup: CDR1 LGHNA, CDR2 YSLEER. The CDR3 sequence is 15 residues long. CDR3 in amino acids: CASSQETGNTYEQYF. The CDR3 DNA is TGCGCCAGCAGCCAAGAAACGGGAAACACCTACGAGCAGTACTTC.

CDR3 in amino acids: CASSERLAGGYNEQFF. The CDR3, as DNA: TGTGCCAGCAGCGAGAGACTAGCGGGAGGTTACAATGAGCAGTTCTTC. The chain combines TRBV9 with TRBJ2-1; 13 bases match TRBD2. Germline V lookup: CDR1 SGDLS, CDR2 YYNGEE. Unmatched junction bases numbered 4, after V lost 3 bases and J lost 4 bases. The CDR3 is 16 residues long. Based on the CDR3 plus reference TRBV9 and TRBJ2-1, the full variable domain is DSGVTQTPKHLITATGQRVTLRCSPRSGDLSVYWYQQSLDQGLQFLIQYYNGEERAKGNILERFSAQQFPDLHSELNLSSLELGDSALYFCASSERLAGGYNEQFFGPGTRLTVL.

In nucleotides, the CDR3 is TGTGCCGGGACCTTGCCGGGCGCGGGGGAGACCCAGTACTTC. Translated: CAGTLPGAGETQYF. The J gene is TRBJ2-5, the V gene TRBV30; D perhaps matches TRBD2 (6 bases). The germline V and J ends were trimmed by 8 bases and 5 bases, with 21 bases remaining between them. CDR3 length equals 14 residues. CDR1 and CDR2 (germline): GTSNPN, SVGIG (reference sequence). The variable domain in full, with the rest retrieved from reference TRBV30 and TRBJ2-5, is SQTIHQWPATLVQPVGSPLSLECTVEGTSNPNLYWYRQAAGRGLQLLFYSVGIGQISSEVPQNLSASRPQDRQFILSSKKLLLSDSGFYLCAGTLPGAGETQYFGPGTRLLVL.

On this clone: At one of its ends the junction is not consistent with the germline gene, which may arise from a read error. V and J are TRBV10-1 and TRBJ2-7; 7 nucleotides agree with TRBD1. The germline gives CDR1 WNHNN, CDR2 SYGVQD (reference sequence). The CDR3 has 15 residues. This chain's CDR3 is CASSQSGGLDYEQYF. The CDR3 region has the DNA TGCGCCAGCAGTCAGTCAGGGGGTCTGGACTACGAGCAGTACTTC.

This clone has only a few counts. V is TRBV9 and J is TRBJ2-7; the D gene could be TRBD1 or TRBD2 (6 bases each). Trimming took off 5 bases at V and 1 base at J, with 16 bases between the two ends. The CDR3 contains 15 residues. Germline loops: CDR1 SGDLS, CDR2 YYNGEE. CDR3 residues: CASSLTGDTSYEQYF. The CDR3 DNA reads TGTGCCAGCAGTCTTACGGGGGACACATCCTACGAGCAGTACTTC.

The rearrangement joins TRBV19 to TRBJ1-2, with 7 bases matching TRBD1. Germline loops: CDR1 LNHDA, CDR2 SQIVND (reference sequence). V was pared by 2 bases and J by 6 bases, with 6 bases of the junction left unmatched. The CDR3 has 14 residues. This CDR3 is CASSIPDRVDGYTF. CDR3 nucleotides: TGTGCCAGTAGTATACCCGACAGGGTGGATGGCTACACCTTC.

Here the CDR3 reads CSVRSGNTIYF. CDR3 in DNA: TGCAGCGTTCGCTCTGGAAACACCATATATTTT. V gene TRBV29-1 combines with J gene TRBJ1-3; D is undetermined. Trimming cost V 5 bases and J 0 bases, with 2 bases left between them. Germline V CDR1 and CDR2: SQVTM, ANQGSEA. The CDR3 is made up of 11 amino acids.

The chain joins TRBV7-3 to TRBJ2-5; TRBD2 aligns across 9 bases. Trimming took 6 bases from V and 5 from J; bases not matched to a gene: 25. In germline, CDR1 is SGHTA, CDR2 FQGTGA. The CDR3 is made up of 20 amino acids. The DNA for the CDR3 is TGTGCCAGCAGGCCCCTCAGGGCGACGAGGCGGGAGGGCCATTTCGAGACCCAGTACTTC. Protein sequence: CASRPLRATRREGHFETQYF.

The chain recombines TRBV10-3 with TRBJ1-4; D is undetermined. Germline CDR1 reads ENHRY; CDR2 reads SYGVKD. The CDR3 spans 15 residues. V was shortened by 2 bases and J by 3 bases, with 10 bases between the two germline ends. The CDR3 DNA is TGTGCCATCAGTGAGCGGGGTCAACCTAATGAAAAACTGTTTTTT. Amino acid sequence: CAISERGQPNEKLFF.

This CDR3 is CASSDRDNQPQHF. The DNA for the CDR3 is TGTGCCAGCAGTGACAGAGATAATCAGCCCCAGCATTTT. The chain has TRBV28 and TRBJ1-5; D is perhaps TRBD1 (5 bases). This CDR3 is built from 13 residues. V lost 5 bases, J lost 4 bases, and 9 bases lay in between. Germline CDR1 reads MDHEN; CDR2 reads SYDVKM.

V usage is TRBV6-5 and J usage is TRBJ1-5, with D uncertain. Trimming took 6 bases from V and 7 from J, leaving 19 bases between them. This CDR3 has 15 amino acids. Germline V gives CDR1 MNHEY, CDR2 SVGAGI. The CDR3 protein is CASSGSSGYLQPQHF. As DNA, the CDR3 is TGTGCCAGCAGCGGGTCCTCCGGCTACTTACAGCCCCAGCATTTT.